The present T cell receptor (beta chain) was sequenced within a study of blood T cell repertoires in COVID-19. In the study overall: The samples span acute and convalescent COVID-19 from the United States, Italy and Spain.

Produced via immunoSEQ multiplex PCR; TCRdb's table is partial and in-frame only. The sample shows under 200,000 clones, approximately 85% of them seen only once. Trimming left V 0 bases short and J 4 bases short, with 20 bases between. The CDR3 totals 18 residues. The V gene's germline CDR1 is LGHNA and CDR2 YSLEER. This clone was counted a single time. V usage is TRBV4-3 and J usage is TRBJ2-3; possibly TRBD1 for D (6 bases). This receptor was identified in a man aged 35-49 years with acute COVID-19. The sequencing sample was made of PBMCs or T cells enriched from blood (not recorded which). In nucleotides, the CDR3 is TGCGCCAGCAGCCAAGATCAGGGGTCGGCATCGGGTCCAGATACGCAGTATTTT. This sequence encodes CASSQDQGSASGPDTQYF.